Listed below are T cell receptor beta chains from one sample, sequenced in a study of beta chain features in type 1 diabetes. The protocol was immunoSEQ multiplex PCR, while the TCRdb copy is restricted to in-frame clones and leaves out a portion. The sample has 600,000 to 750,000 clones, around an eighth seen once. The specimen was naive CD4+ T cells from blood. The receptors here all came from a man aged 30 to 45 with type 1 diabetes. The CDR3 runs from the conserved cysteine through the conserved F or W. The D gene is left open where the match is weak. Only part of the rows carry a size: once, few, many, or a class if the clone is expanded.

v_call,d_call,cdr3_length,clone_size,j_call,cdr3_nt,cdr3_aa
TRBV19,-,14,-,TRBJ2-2,TGTGCCAGTAGGTCGCGGGGGAACACCGGGGAGCTGTTTTTT,CASRSRGNTGELFF
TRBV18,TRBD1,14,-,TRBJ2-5,TGTGCCAGCTCACGCGGGACAGGGCAAGAGACCCAGTACTTC,CASSRGTGQETQYF
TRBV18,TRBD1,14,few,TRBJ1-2,TGTGCCAGCTCAAAGCGGGACAGTAACTATGGCTACACCTTC,CASSKRDSNYGYTF
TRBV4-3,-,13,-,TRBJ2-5,TGCGCCAGCAGCCTTAGGAGGAGGGAGACCCAGTACTTC,CASSLRRRETQYF
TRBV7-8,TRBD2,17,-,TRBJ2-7,TGTGCCAGCAGCTTAAGGAGTAGCGGGGGGGCCTCCTACGAGCAGTACTTC,CASSLRSSGGASYEQYF
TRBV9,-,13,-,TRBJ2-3,TGTGCCAGCAGCGTCTCCCCCACAGATACGCAGTATTTT,CASSVSPTDTQYF
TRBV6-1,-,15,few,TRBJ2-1,TGTGCCAGCAGTGAAGGAGCCACAGACCTTGAGGAGCAGTTCTTC,CASSEGATDLEEQFF
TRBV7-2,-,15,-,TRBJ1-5,TGTGCCAGCAGCTCCCTAAACGGGGGGAATCAGCCCCAGCATTTT,CASSSLNGGNQPQHF
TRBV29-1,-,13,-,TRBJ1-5,TGCAGCGCCCAACCTGTAGGGGTAGGGGCCCAGCATTTT,CSAQPVGVGAQHF
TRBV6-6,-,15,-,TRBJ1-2,TGTGCCAGCTCTACCAGAGGGGAACGGGGCTATGGCTACACCTTC,CASSTRGERGYGYTF
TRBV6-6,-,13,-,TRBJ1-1,TGTGCCAGCAGGGCCGGGGGAGGAGCTGAAGCTTTCTTT,CASRAGGGAEAFF
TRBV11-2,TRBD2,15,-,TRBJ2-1,TGTGCCAGCAGCTTGGCGGGGGGTTCCTACAATGAGCAGTTCTTC,CASSLAGGSYNEQFF
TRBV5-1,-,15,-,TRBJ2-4,TGCGCCAGCAGTCCTGGACCCTTAGCCAAAAACATTCAGTACTTC,CASSPGPLAKNIQYF
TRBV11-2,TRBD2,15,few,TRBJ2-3,TGTGCCAGCAGCTCCGGGACTAGTAGTACAGATACGCAGTATTTT,CASSSGTSSTDTQYF
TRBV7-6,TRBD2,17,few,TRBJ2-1,TGTGCCAGCAGCTTAGAGGGCGCTAGCGGGGGGCCAAATGAGCAGTTCTTC,CASSLEGASGGPNEQFF
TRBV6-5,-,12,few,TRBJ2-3,TGTGCCAGCAGTAAGACAGCAGATACGCAGTATTTT,CASSKTADTQYF
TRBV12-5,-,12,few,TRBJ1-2,TGTGCTAGTGCTACAGGGTCTGCTGGCTACACCTTC,CASATGSAGYTF
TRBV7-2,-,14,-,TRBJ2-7,TGTGCCAGCAGCTTAGGACAGATCCCCTACGAGCAGTACTTC,CASSLGQIPYEQYF
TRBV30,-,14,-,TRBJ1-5,TGTGCCTGGATTGAAGGACAGTACAATCAGCCCCAGCATTTT,CAWIEGQYNQPQHF
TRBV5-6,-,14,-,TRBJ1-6,TGTGCCAGCAGCTTCCCAGGGAATAATTCACCCCTCCACTTT,CASSFPGNNSPLHF
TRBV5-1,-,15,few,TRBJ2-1,TGCGCCAGCCGCCCGCCCGGGACACATTACAATGAGCAGTTCTTC,CASRPPGTHYNEQFF
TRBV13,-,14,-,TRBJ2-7,TGTGCCAGCAGCCAAGGCTCCCAGGTCCGGGAGCAGTACTTC,CASSQGSQVREQYF
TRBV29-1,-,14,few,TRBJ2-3,TGCAGCGTCCTCAGGAGTCAGGGCACAGATACGCAGTATTTT,CSVLRSQGTDTQYF
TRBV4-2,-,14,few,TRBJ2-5,TGTGCCAGCAGCCAAGATCGGCGTGAAGAGACCCAGTACTTC,CASSQDRREETQYF
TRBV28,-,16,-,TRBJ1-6,TGTGCCAGCAGCCCTACGTTTATGGGGGCCCGCTCACCCCTCCACTTT,CASSPTFMGARSPLHF
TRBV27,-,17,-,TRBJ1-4,TGTGCCAGCAGTTTCCGCCAAAAACACACAACTAATGAAAAACTGTTTTTT,CASSFRQKHTTNEKLFF
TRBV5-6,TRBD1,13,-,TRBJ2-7,TGTGCCAGCAGTGAGACAGGGCTCTACGAGCAGTACTTC,CASSETGLYEQYF
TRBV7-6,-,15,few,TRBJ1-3,TGTGCCAGCAGCGTCCTGTCAAAGACTGGAAACACCATATATTTT,CASSVLSKTGNTIYF
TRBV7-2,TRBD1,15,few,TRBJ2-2,TGTGCCAGCTTCCCAGGGGGCGTAGGGATCGGGGAGCTGTTTTTT,CASFPGGVGIGELFF
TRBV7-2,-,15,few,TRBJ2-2,TGTGCCAGCAGTTCAAGGCAGGGAGCTACCGGGGAGCTGTTTTTT,CASSSRQGATGELFF
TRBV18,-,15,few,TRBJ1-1,TGTGCCAGCTCACCGGTGGTGCAGGGTGATACTGAAGCTTTCTTT,CASSPVVQGDTEAFF
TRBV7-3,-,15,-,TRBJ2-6,TGTGCCAGCAGCGGACATACCCCTGGGGCCAACGTCCTGACTTTC,CASSGHTPGANVLTF
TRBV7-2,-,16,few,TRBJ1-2,TGTGCCAGCAGCGCGCAACCGGGACTCAATAACTATGGCTACACCTTC,CASSAQPGLNNYGYTF
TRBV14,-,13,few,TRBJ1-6,TGTGCCACCTCGGGACGACTCGATTCACCCCTCCACTTT,CATSGRLDSPLHF
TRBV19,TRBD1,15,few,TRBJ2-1,TGTGCCAGTAGCAGCGAGGGACAGGCGATCAATGAGCAGTTCTTC,CASSSEGQAINEQFF
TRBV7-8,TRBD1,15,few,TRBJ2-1,TGTGCCAGCAGCTCGACAGGGGGCTCCTACAATGAGCAGTTCTTC,CASSSTGGSYNEQFF
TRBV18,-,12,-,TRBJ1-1,TGTGCCAGCTCACCACAGGAGACTGAAGCTTTCTTT,CASSPQETEAFF
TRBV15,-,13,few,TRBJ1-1,TGTGCCACCAGGAGACACATCAACACTGAAGCTTTCTTT,CATRRHINTEAFF
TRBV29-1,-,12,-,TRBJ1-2,TGCAGCGTTGCTCAAGTGAGCTATGGCTACACCTTC,CSVAQVSYGYTF
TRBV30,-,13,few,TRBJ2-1,TGTGCCTGGAGTGACAGTCCCTACAATGAGCAGTTCTTC,CAWSDSPYNEQFF
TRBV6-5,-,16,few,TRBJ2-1,TGTGCCAGCAGTTACGGCAGCCCTAGCTCCTACAATGAGCAGTTCTTC,CASSYGSPSSYNEQFF
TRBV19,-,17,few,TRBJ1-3,TGTGCCAGTAGTATTAGGGAGCTCACCTACTCTGGAAACACCATATATTTT,CASSIRELTYSGNTIYF
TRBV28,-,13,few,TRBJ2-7,TGTGCCAGCAGGCGGGACAAGTCCTACGAGCAGTACTTC,CASRRDKSYEQYF
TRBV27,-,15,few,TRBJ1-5,TGTGCCAGCAGTCATCAGGAGCCTAGCAATCAGCCCCAGCATTTT,CASSHQEPSNQPQHF
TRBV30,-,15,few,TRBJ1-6,TGTGCCTGGAGTGTATGGCAGGGAATGGTTTCACCCCTCCACTTT,CAWSVWQGMVSPLHF
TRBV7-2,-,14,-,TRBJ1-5,TGTGCCAGCAGCTTGGGCCTTAGCAATCAGCCCCAGCATTTT,CASSLGLSNQPQHF
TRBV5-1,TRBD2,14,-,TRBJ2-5,TGCGCCAGTAGACCCCTCGGGGGGGCAGAGACCCAGTACTTC,CASRPLGGAETQYF
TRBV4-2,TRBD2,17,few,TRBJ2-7,TGTGCCAGCAGCCCCCTTTCGGGGAGCGGGGGGGCCGTCGAGCAGTACTTC,CASSPLSGSGGAVEQYF
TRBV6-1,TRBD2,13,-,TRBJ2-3,TGTGCCAGTGGGGACTACCACACAGATACGCAGTATTTT,CASGDYHTDTQYF
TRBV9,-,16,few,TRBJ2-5,TGTGCCAGCAGCCTTTCCCTAGACACCGACCAAGAGACCCAGTACTTC,CASSLSLDTDQETQYF
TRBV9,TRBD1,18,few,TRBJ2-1,TGTGCCAGCAGCGTAGGTCAGGGGGCCCCAGGGTCCTACAATGAGCAGTTCTTC,CASSVGQGAPGSYNEQFF
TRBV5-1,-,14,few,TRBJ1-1,TGCGCCAGCAGCTCCCCAGAGCCGAACACTGAAGCTTTCTTT,CASSSPEPNTEAFF
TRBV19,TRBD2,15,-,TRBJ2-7,TGTGCCAACCTCGGCCCGAGGTGGGGGGGATACGAGCAGTACTTC,CANLGPRWGGYEQYF
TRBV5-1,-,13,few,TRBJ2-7,TGCGCCAGCAGCTTGTCGTCGGGGTACGAGCAGTACTTC,CASSLSSGYEQYF
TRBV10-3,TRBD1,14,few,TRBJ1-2,TGTGCCATCCGCCCGGGGCAGGGGGATAATGGCTACACCTTC,CAIRPGQGDNGYTF